Sequencing of this T cell receptor (beta chain) was carried out in a study of cytomegalovirus exposure and HLA in healthy donors. The study's findings and limits: The authors listed around 150 TCR beta chains as cytomegalovirus-associated.

The PCR ran on 60 Vbeta and 13 Jbeta primers. Sequencing used immunoSEQ multiplex PCR; TCRdb keeps in-frame clones, though not all of them. This table holds some 190,000 clones, roughly 80% found once. A note on this clone: What it recognizes is unknown.

The CDR3 loop spans 17 amino acids. J lost 8 bases, V lost 4 bases, and 11 bases had no gene match. Germline V gene sequence: CDR1 MDHEN, CDR2 SYDVKM. This sequence was found in a female donor in good health and CMV-seronegative. J is TRBJ2-7 and V is TRBV28, with TRBD2 identical over 16 bases. Sample: PBMCs. CDR3 region: CASSWRGTSGRERKQYF. CDR3 DNA: TGTGCCAGCAGTTGGCGAGGGACTAGCGGGAGGGAAAGGAAGCAGTACTTC.